These T cell receptor beta chains were read from a single sample in a study of response to subunit inactivated influenza vaccine. MiXCR was run by TCRdb on the RT-PCR reads, yielding one entry per CDR3 protein. The top ten hold over 2.5% of the sample, which has around 530,000 distinct CDR3 sequences, about 15% seen once. The material was CD4+ T cells sorted from PBMCs, obtained roughly 24 months after vaccination. The receptors here all came from a man aged 45 to 70 who received an inactivated influenza vaccine. Both conserved end residues are part of each CDR3. The order of the fields is CDR3 DNA, CDR3 protein, D gene, J gene, clone size, V gene. D genes are given only for firm matches. Some rows mark clone size as missing; the rest say once, few, many or name a class of expanded clone.

TGTGCCAGCAGCTTAGTCGGGACAGGGGGTAATGAGCAGTTCTTC CASSLVGTGGNEQFF TRBD1 TRBJ2-1 many TRBV7-2
TGCAGTGCTAGAGCCCAGGTTCCTGAAGCTTTCTTT CSARAQVPEAFF NA TRBJ1-1 NA TRBV20-1
TGCGCCAGCAGCTCGGGACTAGCGGGAGGTCCGGGCACCGGGGAGCTGTTTTTT CASSSGLAGGPGTGELFF TRBD2 TRBJ2-2 NA TRBV5-1
TGTGCCAGCAGCTTAGACCCCCTAGCTGAGCAGTTCTTC CASSLDPLAEQFF NA TRBJ2-1 many TRBV11-2
TGTGCCAGCAGAAGGACTAGCGGGGGCCCGTTGGATGAGCAGTTCTTC CASRRTSGGPLDEQFF TRBD2 TRBJ2-1 NA TRBV27
TGTGCCACATCCGGACAGTCATATGGGGAAGCTTTCTTT CATSGQSYGEAFF NA TRBJ1-1 few TRBV18
TGTGCCAGCAGCCGGGACAGGACCCTTTGGGGGAGGAATTCACCCCTCCACTTT CASSRDRTLWGRNSPLHF TRBD1 TRBJ1-6 NA TRBV3-1
TGTGCCATCAGACTCGAGAGTGGGACGGGCTATGGCTACACCTTC CAIRLESGTGYGYTF NA TRBJ1-2 NA TRBV10-3
TGTGCCTGCAAAGATAGAGGGGATGGCTACACCTTC CACKDRGDGYTF NA TRBJ1-2 many TRBV6-2/TRBV6-3
TGTGCCAGCAGTTCACGTTCTGGGGCCAACGTCCTGACTTTC CASSSRSGANVLTF NA TRBJ2-6 many TRBV12-3/TRBV12-4
TGCGCCAGCAGCTTCTTCAACAATGAGCAGTTCTTC CASSFFNNEQFF NA TRBJ2-1 few TRBV5-1
TGTGCCAGCAGCTTAGCGGGTAGCGGAACAGATACGCAGTATTTT CASSLAGSGTDTQYF NA TRBJ2-3 NA TRBV7-6
TGTGCCAGCAGCTCCACGGGGAAAGCTCGCTCCTATAATTCACCCCTCCACTTT CASSSTGKARSYNSPLHF NA TRBJ1-6 few TRBV5-4
TGCGCCAGCAGCTCCGGGACAGGGGAAGGGCAGTATTTT CASSSGTGEGQYF TRBD1 TRBJ2-3 few TRBV5-1
TGCGCCAGCAGCCAGGGAACCGGGGACCTATATGGCTACACCTTC CASSQGTGDLYGYTF NA TRBJ1-2 few TRBV5-1
TGTGCCAGCAGCTCCAGAGGTTCCCAGTACTTC CASSSRGSQYF NA TRBJ2-5 few TRBV6-2/TRBV6-3
TGCGCCAGCAGCCAAGAAGTCGGCGGGAGTTACGCGAACACCGGGGAGCTGTTTTTT CASSQEVGGSYANTGELFF TRBD2 TRBJ2-2 NA TRBV4-1
TGTGCCACCAGGCACGGGCTGCAAGAGGGCTACACCTTC CATRHGLQEGYTF NA TRBJ1-2 few TRBV15
TGTGCCAGCAGTTTGAGTGGGAGCCAAGAGACCCAGTACTTC CASSLSGSQETQYF NA TRBJ2-5 many TRBV6-5
TGCAGCGTCTACAGGGCCCCGGATACGCAGTATTTT CSVYRAPDTQYF NA TRBJ2-3 few TRBV29-1
TGTGCCAGCAGCACAACGGGACACACCTACGAGCAGTACTTC CASSTTGHTYEQYF NA TRBJ2-7 NA TRBV28
TGTGCCAGCAGGGACAGTAGACGGGACGAGCAGTACTTC CASRDSRRDEQYF NA TRBJ2-7 few TRBV28
TGTGCCACCCAAAGGGAGGGGACCTCCTACAATGAGCAGTTCTTC CATQREGTSYNEQFF TRBD2 TRBJ2-1 NA TRBV24-1
TGTGCCATCAGACTTGACAGGGCTGGCACAGATACGCAGTATTTT CAIRLDRAGTDTQYF TRBD1 TRBJ2-3 NA TRBV10-3
TGTGCCAGCTCACAAGGGACTAGCGGGAGTGGTAGTGATGAGCAGTTCTTC CASSQGTSGSGSDEQFF TRBD2 TRBJ2-1 many TRBV18
TGCAGTGCGGCACGTAGCGGCAGGGCGAACACCGGGGAGCTGTTTTTT CSAARSGRANTGELFF NA TRBJ2-2 NA TRBV20-1
TGCAGCGTTGGCTTGATCGGGCAGGGTGGTATGAATGAGCAGTTCTTC CSVGLIGQGGMNEQFF NA TRBJ2-1 NA TRBV29-1
TGTGCCAGCACAGGGGCTGCTGGGGCCAACGTCCTGACTTTC CASTGAAGANVLTF NA TRBJ2-6 many TRBV12-3/TRBV12-4
TGTGCCAGCAGTTTGGGGACAGGGCCGGGCACCGGGGAGCTGTTTTTT CASSLGTGPGTGELFF TRBD1 TRBJ2-2 NA TRBV28
TGTGCCAGCACGGGACCCAACTACGAGCAGTACTTC CASTGPNYEQYF NA TRBJ2-7 NA TRBV28
TGTGCCAGCGGCTTTTCTCGCCGGAACACAGATACGCAGTATTTT CASGFSRRNTDTQYF NA TRBJ2-3 NA TRBV5-5
TGCAGTGCTAGAGATCCCGACAGGGGAGTGAATACTGAAGCTTTCTTT CSARDPDRGVNTEAFF TRBD1 TRBJ1-1 NA TRBV20-1
TGTGCCAGCAGTTCCCCGGGACAGGGGGCGCCGAACACCGGGGAGCTGTTTTTT CASSSPGQGAPNTGELFF TRBD1 TRBJ2-2 NA TRBV28
TGTGCCAGCAGTGGGCTAGCGGTTAACAATGAGCAGTTCTTC CASSGLAVNNEQFF TRBD2 TRBJ2-1 few TRBV28
TGCAGTGCTAGAGATCGGCGGGTCACTACTGAAGCTTTCTTT CSARDRRVTTEAFF NA TRBJ1-1 many TRBV20-1
TGTGCCAGCAGCTTAAGTGGACAGAATAATTCACCCCTCCACTTT CASSLSGQNNSPLHF NA TRBJ1-6 NA TRBV7-8
TGTGCCAGCAGCCAAGTGGTCAGTAACAAGAAAAATGAGCAGTTCTTC CASSQVVSNKKNEQFF NA TRBJ2-1 few TRBV3-1
TGCAGCGTTGCGGCAAGGTCTAGCACAGATACGCAGTATTTT CSVAARSSTDTQYF NA TRBJ2-3 few TRBV29-1
TGTGCCAGCAGTTACGCCACAGGGTGGGGGTCCTACAATGAGCAGTTCTTC CASSYATGWGSYNEQFF NA TRBJ2-1 few TRBV6-5
TGCGCCAGCAGTGACCAGCGGGGGTGGACCGGGGAGCTGTTTTTT CASSDQRGWTGELFF TRBD2 TRBJ2-2 NA TRBV10-1
TGCAGTGCTCCTCGTTACCTACAGGGTGACGGCTATGGCTACACCTTC CSAPRYLQGDGYGYTF NA TRBJ1-2 many TRBV20-1
TGTGCCAGCAGCTTGAGCCGCCGAGGAGAGCAGTACTTC CASSLSRRGEQYF NA TRBJ2-7 few TRBV7-6
TGCAGTGCCCTCCTCAGGGGACAGGCCTTTTTT CSALLRGQAFF TRBD1 TRBJ1-5 few TRBV20-1
TGCAGCGTTGGAGGACTAGCGCTCTACGAGCAGTACTTC CSVGGLALYEQYF TRBD2 TRBJ2-7 few TRBV29-1
TGCAGTGCTAGGGACTCCGGGACAGGGAGTGACGAGCAGTACTTC CSARDSGTGSDEQYF TRBD1 TRBJ2-7 NA TRBV20-1
TGCGCCAGCAGCGTGGGACAGGGGAGGGGAGATACGCAGTATTTT CASSVGQGRGDTQYF TRBD1 TRBJ2-3 NA TRBV5-1
TGTGCCAGCAGTTTAACAAGTCAGCCCCAGCATTTT CASSLTSQPQHF NA TRBJ1-5 few TRBV12-3/TRBV12-4
TGTGCCACCCTGAACGGACTATCGGGGAATGAGCAGTTCTTC CATLNGLSGNEQFF NA TRBJ2-1 many TRBV28
TGCGCCAGCAGCAGGCCGGACAGGGGGCCCTCCTACGAGCAGTACTTC CASSRPDRGPSYEQYF TRBD1 TRBJ2-7 few TRBV5-1